The sequence of this TCR beta chain was determined in a study of T cell changes during pregnancy in multiple sclerosis. The CDR3 consists of 17 residues. Germline CDR1 PRHDT, CDR2 FYEKMQ (reference sequence). J gave up 5 bases and V 7 bases, and 16 bases lay outside the gene matches. Generated by immunoSEQ multiplex PCR, the TCRdb table keeps only in-frame clones and is missing some. The data show tens of thousands of clones, around 92% seen once. The material sequenced was peripheral blood, taken in the third trimester of pregnancy. This TCR was sampled from a female donor in good health, enrolled as a control in a pregnancy study. V usage is TRBV13 and J usage is TRBJ1-4, with TRBD1 matching 7 bases. CDR3 protein: CASTSGDRLGPNEKLFF. CDR3 sequence (DNA): TGTGCCAGCACGTCGGGGGACAGACTCGGCCCAAATGAAAAACTGTTTTTT.